This T cell receptor beta chain was sequenced for a study of T cells in Graves' hyperthyroidism and ophthalmopathy. A note on this clonotype: Its antigen is not identified. As the CDR3 is not closed by the conserved phenylalanine or tryptophan, this likely results from a read error.

Researchers took RNA transcripts and amplified the TCR beta CDR3 regions from them. The HTBI primer set was used in a first-round RT-PCR of the TCR CDR3. TCRdb ran MiXCR on the multiplex PCR reads and lists one entry per CDR3 protein. The table has 550,000 to 600,000 distinct CDR3 sequences, roughly 50% seen once. The V gene's germline CDR1 is SGHAT and CDR2 FQNNGV. J gave up 5 bases and V 2 bases, and 7 bases lay outside the gene matches. The CDR3 totals 15 residues. Study-wide results and limits: Ophthalmopathy was identified by the model a median about six months ahead of onset. In the analysis, a 13 V-J model separated ophthalmopathy from stable hyperthyroidism. Blood also contained most expanded thyroid clonotypes above 0.001.

In making diagnoses, clinical symptoms, serum thyroxine and TRAb, thyroid ultrasound and orbital computed tomography were all used. The source is an adult woman with Graves' disease, either hyperthyroidism or ophthalmopathy (not recorded which). Sequencing was carried out using peripheral blood or thyroid tissue (not recorded which). The V and J genes are TRBV11-2 and TRBJ2-5; TRBD2 agrees at 8 bases. CDR3 sequence: CASSLSGGGKETQYL. CDR3 DNA: TGTGCCAGCAGCTTATCTGGCGGGGGGAAGGAGACCCAGTACCTC.